The clone carrying this T cell receptor (beta chain) was recorded only once. Antigen: not known. Profiled with immunoSEQ multiplex PCR; TCRdb holds only in-frame clones, not every one. The table has just over 90,000 clones, approximately 94% seen once. The sample originates from a study of OX40 agonist ivuxolimab in advanced cancers. Study as a whole: There were three patients with partial responses, one having hepatocellular carcinoma and two cutaneous melanoma. Study findings and constraints: Dosing at 0.1 to 3.0 mg/kg was accompanied by clonal expansion of CD4+ and CD8+ blood T cells by week 6.

The TCR originated in an adult with an advanced solid tumor such as melanoma, head and neck, liver or kidney cancer. The sequenced sample was CD4+ or CD8+ T cells sorted from blood, obtained in a trial of the OX40 agonist ivuxolimab.

The CDR3 DNA reads TGCGCCAGCAGCCCCCGGGGAAACACCATATATTTT. This gives the protein CASSPRGNTIYF. The J gene is TRBJ1-3, the V gene TRBV4-1; D unresolved. Germline lookup yields CDR1 MGHRA and CDR2 YSYEKL. V lost 4 bases, J lost 4 bases, and 5 bases lay in between. This CDR3 has 12 amino acids.